This T cell receptor (beta chain) was captured in a study of cytomegalovirus exposure and HLA in healthy donors. V was clipped by 1 base and J by 2 bases; unmatched bases: 3. The CDR3 contains 17 residues. The germline V gene encodes CDR1 LGHNA and CDR2 YNFKEQ. Primers included in the PCR were 60 Vbeta and 13 Jbeta primers. Only in-frame clones appear in the TCRdb table, and some are missing; sequencing was by immunoSEQ multiplex PCR. The repertoire includes roughly 180,000 clones, 65% to 85% of them detected once, and 4.5% sits in the top ten. The receptor's source is a woman between 50 and 59 years old in good health and CMV-seropositive. The chain uses TRBV4-2 and TRBJ1-5, with TRBD1 identical over 12 bases. Sequences were obtained from PBMCs. CDR3 amino acids: CASSQGDRGLGNQPQHF. DNA for the CDR3: TGTGCCAGCAGCCAAGGGGACAGGGGGCTGGGCAATCAGCCCCAGCATTTT.